A selection of T cell receptor beta chains follows, all from one sample in a study of control samples from healthy donors and cancer patients. Clones were read by immunoSEQ multiplex PCR, and TCRdb kept only the in-frame ones, dropping some. The data show about 18,000 clones, roughly 85% seen once. Sequenced sample: PBMCs. The receptors were gathered from a man aged 80 or over with head and neck cancer. The conserved cysteine and the conserved F or W are not part of the CDR3 here. Fields, in order: D gene, V gene, J gene, CDR3 protein. A D gene is named only where the DNA matches it firmly.

D gene: NA; V gene: TRBV11-2; J gene: TRBJ1-2; CDR3 protein: ASSLDLSRNYGYT
D gene: NA; V gene: TRBV3-1/TRBV3-2; J gene: TRBJ2-7; CDR3 protein: ASRSGGFPLNEQY
D gene: NA; V gene: TRBV7-9; J gene: TRBJ2-2; CDR3 protein: ASSGVGVNTGELF
D gene: NA; V gene: TRBV29-1; J gene: TRBJ1-2; CDR3 protein: SVGGGPNSYT
D gene: NA; V gene: TRBV5-1; J gene: TRBJ1-1; CDR3 protein: ASSRWTQTEAF
D gene: NA; V gene: TRBV19; J gene: TRBJ2-6; CDR3 protein: ASSISTGLSGANVLT
D gene: TRBD2; V gene: TRBV5-1; J gene: TRBJ2-5; CDR3 protein: ASSHHTSDNGKETQY
D gene: TRBD2; V gene: TRBV7-9; J gene: TRBJ2-1; CDR3 protein: ASSQGLAGGGTYNEQF
D gene: NA; V gene: TRBV11-2; J gene: TRBJ2-6; CDR3 protein: ASSLVAKGDSGANVLT
D gene: NA; V gene: TRBV5-6; J gene: TRBJ2-1; CDR3 protein: ASSLGTYNEQF
D gene: TRBD2; V gene: TRBV7-2; J gene: TRBJ2-2; CDR3 protein: ASRWASGDTGELF
D gene: NA; V gene: TRBV3-1/TRBV3-2; J gene: TRBJ1-3; CDR3 protein: ASSHGGTTGNTIY
D gene: TRBD1; V gene: TRBV2; J gene: TRBJ1-1; CDR3 protein: ASSEHGQGPEAF
D gene: NA; V gene: TRBV19; J gene: TRBJ1-2; CDR3 protein: ASSIGLGPYGYT
D gene: NA; V gene: TRBV6-2/TRBV6-3; J gene: TRBJ1-1; CDR3 protein: ASSYTDTMNTEAF
D gene: TRBD1; V gene: TRBV19; J gene: TRBJ1-2; CDR3 protein: ASSLTGGRGYT
D gene: TRBD1; V gene: TRBV7-9; J gene: TRBJ2-5; CDR3 protein: ASSHRTGRETQY
D gene: TRBD1; V gene: TRBV18; J gene: TRBJ1-1; CDR3 protein: ASSPGPGQGPGNTEAF
D gene: TRBD2; V gene: TRBV4-2; J gene: TRBJ2-3; CDR3 protein: ASSQIQRGATDTQY
D gene: TRBD1; V gene: TRBV19; J gene: TRBJ2-7; CDR3 protein: ASSIQGAIYEQY
D gene: TRBD1; V gene: TRBV30; J gene: TRBJ2-5; CDR3 protein: AWNPDRDLETQY
D gene: NA; V gene: TRBV2; J gene: TRBJ1-2; CDR3 protein: ASSEARGDGYT
D gene: NA; V gene: TRBV11-2; J gene: TRBJ1-6; CDR3 protein: ASSLRRHNSPLH
D gene: NA; V gene: TRBV2; J gene: TRBJ2-7; CDR3 protein: ASRTVAGSYEQY
D gene: NA; V gene: TRBV18; J gene: TRBJ1-5; CDR3 protein: ASSPVFLSKGNQPQH
D gene: TRBD2; V gene: TRBV5-1; J gene: TRBJ2-7; CDR3 protein: ASSSQRGVYEQY
D gene: NA; V gene: TRBV5-1; J gene: TRBJ1-4; CDR3 protein: ASRPEGSGEKLF
D gene: TRBD1; V gene: TRBV6-5; J gene: TRBJ2-7; CDR3 protein: ASSYSGTGWGYEQY
D gene: NA; V gene: TRBV19; J gene: TRBJ2-5; CDR3 protein: ASSIDPSGGQETQY
D gene: TRBD2; V gene: TRBV7-2; J gene: TRBJ2-7; CDR3 protein: ASSLVAGGLRYEQY
D gene: TRBD1; V gene: TRBV2; J gene: TRBJ1-3; CDR3 protein: ASSRQGASGNTIY
D gene: NA; V gene: TRBV19; J gene: TRBJ1-2; CDR3 protein: ASRPRGAYNYGYT
D gene: NA; V gene: TRBV6-2/TRBV6-3; J gene: TRBJ1-2; CDR3 protein: ASSSLGENYGYT
D gene: NA; V gene: TRBV6-2/TRBV6-3; J gene: TRBJ1-1; CDR3 protein: ASSSLTGANTEAF
D gene: TRBD2; V gene: TRBV5-1; J gene: TRBJ2-3; CDR3 protein: ASSHGLAGPTDTQY
D gene: TRBD1; V gene: TRBV4-1; J gene: TRBJ1-2; CDR3 protein: ASSPRQGGEYGYT
D gene: NA; V gene: TRBV23-1; J gene: TRBJ1-5; CDR3 protein: ASPLGGAQPQH
D gene: TRBD2; V gene: TRBV18; J gene: TRBJ2-1; CDR3 protein: ASSPSLRGGSYNEQF
D gene: NA; V gene: TRBV4-3; J gene: TRBJ1-1; CDR3 protein: ASSQDWPDPTGAF
D gene: NA; V gene: TRBV7-9; J gene: TRBJ2-1; CDR3 protein: ASSPRREATSNEQF
D gene: NA; V gene: TRBV29-1; J gene: TRBJ2-7; CDR3 protein: SVGDYYEQY
D gene: NA; V gene: TRBV2; J gene: TRBJ2-1; CDR3 protein: APGSGNEQF
D gene: NA; V gene: TRBV4-1; J gene: TRBJ2-5; CDR3 protein: ASSQGGRAQGPVETQY
D gene: NA; V gene: TRBV7-3; J gene: TRBJ2-2; CDR3 protein: ASSPLNDANTGELF
D gene: NA; V gene: TRBV7-9; J gene: TRBJ2-2; CDR3 protein: ASSLVGRVTGELF
D gene: NA; V gene: TRBV4-3; J gene: TRBJ2-1; CDR3 protein: ASSQPGVGNEQF
D gene: NA; V gene: TRBV2; J gene: TRBJ2-3; CDR3 protein: ASSERATGLDTQY
D gene: TRBD2; V gene: TRBV19; J gene: TRBJ2-2; CDR3 protein: ASPTPRRTSGGSHTGELF
D gene: NA; V gene: TRBV2; J gene: TRBJ2-7; CDR3 protein: ASSSSVRGDEQY
D gene: TRBD1; V gene: TRBV10-3; J gene: TRBJ1-1; CDR3 protein: AISYRDRGTAAF
D gene: NA; V gene: TRBV3-1/TRBV3-2; J gene: TRBJ2-3; CDR3 protein: ASSQDYTASGTDTQY
D gene: TRBD1; V gene: TRBV27; J gene: TRBJ1-2; CDR3 protein: ASATRQGGYGYT
D gene: TRBD2; V gene: TRBV7-9; J gene: TRBJ2-7; CDR3 protein: ASSLAIISGRALYEQY
D gene: TRBD2; V gene: TRBV10-3; J gene: TRBJ2-1; CDR3 protein: AISDPQREGRYEQF
D gene: NA; V gene: TRBV7-2; J gene: TRBJ1-6; CDR3 protein: ASSRRDGLNSPLH
D gene: TRBD2; V gene: TRBV2; J gene: TRBJ2-1; CDR3 protein: ASKGLAGESEQF
D gene: NA; V gene: TRBV10-1; J gene: TRBJ2-1; CDR3 protein: ASSDGALGDNEQF
D gene: NA; V gene: TRBV9; J gene: TRBJ2-3; CDR3 protein: ASSVGGNYWDTQY
D gene: NA; V gene: TRBV5-6; J gene: TRBJ2-5; CDR3 protein: ASSPEWGGETQY
D gene: NA; V gene: TRBV19; J gene: TRBJ2-7; CDR3 protein: ASSIPSNEQY